Sequencing of this TCR beta chain was carried out in a study of blood T cell repertoires in COVID-19. On the study more broadly: T cells, B-cell-depleted T cells, or PBMCs provided the cDNA or gDNA that served as material.

Across 20 to 25 US areas, participants ranged in age from roughly 18 to 95 years. This CDR3 is built from 13 residues. With 4 bases removed from V and 8 bases from J, the gap between germline ends came to 11 bases. Germline V CDR1 and CDR2: KGHSH, LQKENI. How the authors handled the data: Amplified reference gene primers provided the basis for estimating nucleated cell counts. Sequencing was performed with immunoSEQ multiplex PCR; in TCRdb, only in-frame clones are kept and a portion is missing. D and trimming were read from the DNA, whereas the V and J calls and clone size are those reported in that table. This sample has a few hundred thousand clones; 70% to 90% occur once, and the top ten carry just over 8%.

The chain has TRBV18 and TRBJ1-4; D gene unclear. Source material: PBMCs or T cells enriched from blood (not recorded which). This clonotype was sampled from a woman in her sixties or seventies who had recovered from COVID-19. This CDR3 reads CASSLQLNEKLFF. The CDR3 nucleotides are TGTGCCAGCTCACTACAGTTAAACGAAAAACTGTTTTTT.